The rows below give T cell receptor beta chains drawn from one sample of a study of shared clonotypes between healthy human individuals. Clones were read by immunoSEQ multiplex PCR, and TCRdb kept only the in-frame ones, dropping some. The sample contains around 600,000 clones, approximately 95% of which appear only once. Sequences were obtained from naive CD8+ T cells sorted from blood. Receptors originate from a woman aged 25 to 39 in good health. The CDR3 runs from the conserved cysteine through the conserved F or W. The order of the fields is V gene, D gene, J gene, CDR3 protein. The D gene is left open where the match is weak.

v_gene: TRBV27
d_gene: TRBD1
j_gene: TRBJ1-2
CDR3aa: CASCPFLTGKDGYTF

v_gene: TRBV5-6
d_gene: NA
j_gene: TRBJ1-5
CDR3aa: CASSAGGQPQHF

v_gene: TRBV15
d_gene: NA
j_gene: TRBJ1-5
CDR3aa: CATSLRYDQPQHF

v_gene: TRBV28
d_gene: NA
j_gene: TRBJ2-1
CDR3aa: CASSYDEQFF

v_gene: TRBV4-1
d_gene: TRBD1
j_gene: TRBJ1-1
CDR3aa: CASSARQGGEAFF

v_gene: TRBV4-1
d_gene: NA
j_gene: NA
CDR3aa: CASSQGLLSSYEQYF

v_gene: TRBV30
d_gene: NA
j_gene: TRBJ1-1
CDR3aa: CAWSSRGGTEAFF

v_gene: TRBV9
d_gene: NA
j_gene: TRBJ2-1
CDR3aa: CASSRGLPLHEQFF

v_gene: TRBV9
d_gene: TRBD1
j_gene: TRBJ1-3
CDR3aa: CASSVGQGGGNTIYF

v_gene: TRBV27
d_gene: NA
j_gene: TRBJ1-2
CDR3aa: CASTTLAGAAYGYTF

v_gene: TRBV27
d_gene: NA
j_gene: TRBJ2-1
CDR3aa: CASSFIGEGNEQFF

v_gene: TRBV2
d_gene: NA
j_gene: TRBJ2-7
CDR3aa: CANTMGRANYEQYF

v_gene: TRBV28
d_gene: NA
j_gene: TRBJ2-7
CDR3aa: CASSSRGPTLTYEQYF

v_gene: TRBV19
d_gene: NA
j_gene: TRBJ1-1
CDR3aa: CASSIGVNTEAFF

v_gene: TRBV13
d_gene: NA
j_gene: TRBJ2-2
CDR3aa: CASISLGADANTGELFF

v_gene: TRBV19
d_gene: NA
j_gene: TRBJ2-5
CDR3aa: CASSWWMGARETQYF

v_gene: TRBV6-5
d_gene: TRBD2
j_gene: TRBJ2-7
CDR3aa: CASSYSPGGYEQYF

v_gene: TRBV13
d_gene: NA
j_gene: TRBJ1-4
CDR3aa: CASSLRSDLNEKLFF

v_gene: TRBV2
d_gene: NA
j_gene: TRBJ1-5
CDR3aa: CASRAGQGGNQPQHF

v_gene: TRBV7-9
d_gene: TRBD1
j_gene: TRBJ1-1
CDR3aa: CASSLAPGTGVTEAFF